The sequence of this T cell receptor beta chain was determined in a study of control samples from healthy donors and cancer patients. Clones were sequenced by immunoSEQ multiplex PCR, and TCRdb holds only the in-frame ones, with some missing. The sample holds around 170,000 clones, 80% to 90% seen once. This clone was seen a single time. The V gene end was trimmed by 2 bases and the J gene end by 5 bases; junction bases not matched to a gene: 0. This CDR3 has 14 residues. Germline CDR1 reads MNHNS; CDR2 reads SASEGT. The origin of this receptor is a woman aged 25 to 39 in good health. Sequenced: blood. The chain links TRBV6-1 to TRBJ2-5; 12 bases agree with TRBD2. This chain's CDR3 is CASSETSGRETQYF. The CDR3 DNA reads as TGTGCCAGCAGTGAAACTAGCGGGAGGGAGACCCAGTACTTC.